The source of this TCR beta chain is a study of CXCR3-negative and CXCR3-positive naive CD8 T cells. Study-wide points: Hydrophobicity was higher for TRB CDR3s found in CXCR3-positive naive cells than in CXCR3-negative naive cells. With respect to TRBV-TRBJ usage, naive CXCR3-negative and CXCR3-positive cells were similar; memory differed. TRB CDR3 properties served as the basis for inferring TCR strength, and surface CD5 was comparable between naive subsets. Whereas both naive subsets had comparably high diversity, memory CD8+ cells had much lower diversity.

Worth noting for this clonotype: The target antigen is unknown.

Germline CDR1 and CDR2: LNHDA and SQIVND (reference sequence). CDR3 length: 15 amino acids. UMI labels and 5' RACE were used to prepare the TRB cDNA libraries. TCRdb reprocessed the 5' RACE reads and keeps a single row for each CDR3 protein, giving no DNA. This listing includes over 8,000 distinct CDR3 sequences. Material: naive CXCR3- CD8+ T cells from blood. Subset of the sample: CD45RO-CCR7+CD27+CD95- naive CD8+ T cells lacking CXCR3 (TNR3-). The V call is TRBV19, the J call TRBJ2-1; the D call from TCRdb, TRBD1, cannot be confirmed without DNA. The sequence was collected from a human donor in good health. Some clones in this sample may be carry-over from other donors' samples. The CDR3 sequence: CATSEGASFYDEQFF.